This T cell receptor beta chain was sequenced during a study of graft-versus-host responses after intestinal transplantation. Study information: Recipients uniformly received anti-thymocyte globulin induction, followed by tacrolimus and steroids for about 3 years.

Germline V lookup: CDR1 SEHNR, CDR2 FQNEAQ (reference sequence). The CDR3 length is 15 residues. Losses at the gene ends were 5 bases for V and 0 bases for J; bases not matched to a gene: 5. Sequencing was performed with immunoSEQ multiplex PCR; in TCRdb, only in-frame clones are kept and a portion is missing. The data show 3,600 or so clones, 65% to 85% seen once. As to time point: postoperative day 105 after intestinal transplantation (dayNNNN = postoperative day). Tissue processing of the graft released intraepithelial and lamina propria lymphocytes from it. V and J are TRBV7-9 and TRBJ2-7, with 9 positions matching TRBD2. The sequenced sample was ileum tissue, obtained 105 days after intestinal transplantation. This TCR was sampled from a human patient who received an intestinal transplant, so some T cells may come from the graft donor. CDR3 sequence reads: CASSLTSGFSYEQYF. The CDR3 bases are TGTGCCAGCAGCCTCACTAGCGGGTTCTCCTACGAGCAGTACTTC.